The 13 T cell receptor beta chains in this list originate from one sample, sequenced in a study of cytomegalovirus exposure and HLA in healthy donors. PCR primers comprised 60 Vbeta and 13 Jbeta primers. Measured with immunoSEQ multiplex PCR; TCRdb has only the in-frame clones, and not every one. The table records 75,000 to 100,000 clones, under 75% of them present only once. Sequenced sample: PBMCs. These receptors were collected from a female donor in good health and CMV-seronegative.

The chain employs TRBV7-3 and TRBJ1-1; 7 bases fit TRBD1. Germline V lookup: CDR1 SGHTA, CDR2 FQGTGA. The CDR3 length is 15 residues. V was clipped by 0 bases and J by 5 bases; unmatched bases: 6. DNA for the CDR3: TGTGCCAGCAGCTTAACCCGCGGGGACAGTACTGAAGCTTTCTTT. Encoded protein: CASSLTRGDSTEAFF.

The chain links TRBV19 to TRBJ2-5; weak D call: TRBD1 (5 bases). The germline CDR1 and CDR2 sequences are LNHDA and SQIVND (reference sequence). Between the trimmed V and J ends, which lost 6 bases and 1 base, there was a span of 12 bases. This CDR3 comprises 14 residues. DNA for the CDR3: TGTGCCAGTAGGGACCGAAGGGGCCAAGAGACCCAGTACTTC. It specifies CASRDRRGQETQYF.

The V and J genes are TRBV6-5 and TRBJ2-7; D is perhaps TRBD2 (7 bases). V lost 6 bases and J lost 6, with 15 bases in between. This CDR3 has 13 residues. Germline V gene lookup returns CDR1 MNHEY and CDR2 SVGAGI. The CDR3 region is CASSLARGGEQYF. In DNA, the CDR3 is TGTGCCAGCAGCCTTGCGAGGGGGGGCGAGCAGTACTTC.

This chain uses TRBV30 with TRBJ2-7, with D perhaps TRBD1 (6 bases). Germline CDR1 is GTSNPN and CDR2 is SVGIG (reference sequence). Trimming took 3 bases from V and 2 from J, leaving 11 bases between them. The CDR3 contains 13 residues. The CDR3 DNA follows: TGTGCCTGGAGCAGGGGCTCTACCTACGAGCAGTACTTC. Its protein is CAWSRGSTYEQYF.

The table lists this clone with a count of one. As DNA, the CDR3 is TGTGCCAGCACTTTTTCCTATAGCAATCAGCCCCAGCATTTT. Translation: CASTFSYSNQPQHF. This chain uses TRBV28 with TRBJ1-5; D ambiguous. Germline V gives CDR1 MDHEN, CDR2 SYDVKM. V was clipped by 7 bases and J by 0 bases, with 10 bases between them. This CDR3 has 14 residues. The entire variable domain, with the rest obtained from reference TRBV28 and TRBJ1-5, is as follows: DVKVTQSSRYLVKRTGEKVFLECVQDMDHENMFWYRQDPGLGLRLIYFSYDVKMKEKGDIPEGYSVSREKKERFSLILESASTNQTSMYLCASTFSYSNQPQHFGDGTRLSIL.

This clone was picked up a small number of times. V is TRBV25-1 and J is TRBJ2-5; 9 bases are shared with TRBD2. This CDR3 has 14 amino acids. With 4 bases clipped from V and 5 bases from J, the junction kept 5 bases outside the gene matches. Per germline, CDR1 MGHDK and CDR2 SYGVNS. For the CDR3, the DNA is TGTGCCAGCAGTGTCGGGACTAGCAGGGAGACCCAGTACTTC. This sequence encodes CASSVGTSRETQYF.

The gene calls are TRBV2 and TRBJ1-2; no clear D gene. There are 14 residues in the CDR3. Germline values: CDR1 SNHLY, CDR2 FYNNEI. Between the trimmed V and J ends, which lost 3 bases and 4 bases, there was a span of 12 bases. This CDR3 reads CASSEEGSGYGYTF. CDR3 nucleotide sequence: TGTGCCAGCAGTGAGGAGGGTTCCGGCTATGGCTACACCTTC.

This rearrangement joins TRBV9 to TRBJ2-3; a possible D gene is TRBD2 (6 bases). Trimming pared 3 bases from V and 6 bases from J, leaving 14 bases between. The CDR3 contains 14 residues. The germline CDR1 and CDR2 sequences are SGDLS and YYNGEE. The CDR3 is CASSGPGGTDTQYF. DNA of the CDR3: TGTGCCAGCAGCGGGCCCGGCGGGACTGATACGCAGTATTTT.

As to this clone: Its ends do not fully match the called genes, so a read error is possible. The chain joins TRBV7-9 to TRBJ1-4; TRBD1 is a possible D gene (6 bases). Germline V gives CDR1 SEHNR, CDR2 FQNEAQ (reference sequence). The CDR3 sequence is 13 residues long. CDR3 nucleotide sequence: TGTTCCAGCAGCTTACCAGGGGCGGAAAAACTGTTTTTT. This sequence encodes CSSSLPGAEKLFF. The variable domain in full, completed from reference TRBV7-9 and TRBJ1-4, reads DTGVSQNPRHKITKRGQNVTFRCDPISEHNRLYWYRQTLGQGPEFLTYFQNEAQLEKSRLLSDRFSAERPKGSFSTLEIQRTEQGDSAMYLCSSSLPGAEKLFFGSGTQLSVL.

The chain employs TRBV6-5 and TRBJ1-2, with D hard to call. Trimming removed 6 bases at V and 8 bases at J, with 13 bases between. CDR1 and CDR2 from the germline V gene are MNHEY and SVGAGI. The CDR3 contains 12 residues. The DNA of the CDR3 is TGTGCCAGCAGAGAGACACGCGGGGGCTACACCTTC. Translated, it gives CASRETRGGYTF.

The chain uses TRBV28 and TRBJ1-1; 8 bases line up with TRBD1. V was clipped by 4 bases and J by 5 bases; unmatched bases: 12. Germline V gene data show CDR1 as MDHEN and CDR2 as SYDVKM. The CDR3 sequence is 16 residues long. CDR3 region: CASSSGQGVPFTEAFF. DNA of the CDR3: TGTGCCAGCAGTTCCGGACAGGGTGTGCCTTTTACTGAAGCTTTCTTT.

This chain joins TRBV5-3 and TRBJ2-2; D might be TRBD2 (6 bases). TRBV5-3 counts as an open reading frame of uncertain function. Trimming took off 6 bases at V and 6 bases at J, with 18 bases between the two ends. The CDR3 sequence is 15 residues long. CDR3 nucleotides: TGTGCCAGAAATCGGGAGAAGGGCAGGGCCGGGGAGCTGTTTTTT. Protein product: CARNREKGRAGELFF.

CDR3 in amino acids: CASSTGYVYEQYF. CDR3 nucleotides: TGTGCCAGCAGTACAGGGTACGTCTACGAGCAGTACTTC. This chain joins TRBV28 and TRBJ2-7, with D tentatively TRBD1 (6 bases). The ends were cut back, 5 bases at V and 3 bases at J, with 11 bases in the middle. From germline, CDR1 is MDHEN and CDR2 SYDVKM. This CDR3 is built from 13 residues.